Presented here are 28 T cell receptor beta chains from one specimen sequenced in a study of T cells in Graves' hyperthyroidism and ophthalmopathy (dated by TCRdb to about 2019). The method was multiplex PCR. Instrument on record: Illumina HiSeq 2000. Amplification of TCR beta CDR3 regions was carried out from RNA transcripts. The TCR CDR3 was subjected to a first round of RT-PCR using the HTBI primer set and the Qiagen OneStep RT-PCR kit. TCRdb reprocessing: public reads trimmed at Q25 with fastp, clones called with MiXCR, in-frame beta chains kept. Every entry covers one CDR3 protein and lists the most common genes and DNA from its rows. The table for this sample lists roughly 180,000 distinct CDR3 sequences; about 9% of them were counted only once. The ten most abundant clones make up roughly 23% of the sample. The sequencing sample was made of blood. The receptor source for this set is a woman aged 18-30 years with Graves' hyperthyroidism that later progressed to Graves' ophthalmopathy.

Many counts were recorded for this clonotype. The chain recombines TRBV20-1 with TRBJ2-7; either TRBD1 or TRBD2 may fit D (5 bases each). Germline V gives CDR1 DFQATT, CDR2 SNEGSKA (reference sequence). With 3 bases removed from V and 0 bases from J, the gap between germline ends came to 21 bases. CDR3 length equals 17 residues. DNA of the CDR3: TGCAGTGCTAGTGCCCGGGGACCCTCCCCTTTCTCCTACGAGCAGTACTTC. Protein: CSASARGPSPFSYEQYF.

At least ten counts were recorded for this clonotype. DNA for the CDR3: TGTGCCTGGAGTGTCAGGTTGAACACTGAAGCTTTCTTT. Translation gives CAWSVRLNTEAFF. The chain links TRBV30 to TRBJ1-1; D not certain. Germline V gives CDR1 GTSNPN, CDR2 SVGIG (reference sequence). The length of the CDR3 is 13 residues. Trimming pared 0 bases from V and 0 bases from J, leaving 5 bases between.

This chain uses TRBV19 with TRBJ2-2, with 14 bases aligning to TRBD2. The germline CDR1 and CDR2 sequences are LNHDA and SQIVND (reference sequence). The length of the CDR3 is 18 residues. V trimming: 4 bases; J trimming: 3 bases; junction bases outside the gene matches: 7. The CDR3 is CASSRRLAGGPDTGELFF. The DNA of the CDR3 is TGTGCCAGTAGTAGGCGACTAGCGGGAGGGCCGGACACCGGGGAGCTGTTTTTT.

This clonotype appeared many times. The gene calls are TRBV7-9 and TRBJ2-3, with D unclear. This CDR3 comprises 14 residues. The germline V and J ends were trimmed by 5 bases and 1 base, with 10 bases remaining between them. Per germline, CDR1 SEHNR and CDR2 FQNEAQ (reference sequence). The CDR3 protein is CASSQEIGTDTQYF. As DNA, the CDR3 is TGTGCCAGCAGCCAAGAGATAGGCACAGATACGCAGTATTTT.

This clonotype was recorded at least ten times. The J gene is TRBJ2-5, the V gene TRBV3-1; no firm D call. The germline V gene encodes CDR1 LGHDT and CDR2 YNNKEL (reference sequence). The CDR3 is 15 amino acids. V lost 0 bases, J lost 4 bases, and 12 bases lay in between. CDR3 bases: TGTGCCAGCAGCCAAGAAAGACGGAGCTTAGAGACCCAGTACTTC. Translated, it gives CASSQERRSLETQYF.

This clonotype was picked up many times. The chain uses TRBV19 and TRBJ2-3; no firm D call. With 1 base removed from V and 3 bases from J, the gap between germline ends came to 8 bases. The CDR3 is 14 residues long. Germline CDR1 LNHDA, CDR2 SQIVND (reference sequence). In nucleotides, the CDR3 is TGTGCCAGTAGTATAGGAACCCGGACAGATACGCAGTATTTT. Translated, it gives CASSIGTRTDTQYF.

This clonotype was detected a few times. The V and J genes are TRBV5-6 and TRBJ2-3, with 8 bases lining up with TRBD2. The CDR3 contains 17 residues. Germline CDR1 SGHDT, CDR2 YYEEEE. The trim removed 3 bases at V and 1 base at J, leaving 10 bases unmatched. CDR3 nucleotide sequence: TGTGCCAGCAGCTGGACCGCCTTCGGGGGGGGCACAGATACGCAGTATTTT. Translating gives CASSWTAFGGGTDTQYF. The full variable domain, in which reference TRBV5-6 and TRBJ2-3 provide the parts outside the CDR3, is DAGVTQSPTHLIKTRGQQVTLRCSPKSGHDTVSWYQQALGQGPQFIFQYYEEEERQRGNFPDRFSGHQFPNYSSELNVNALLLGDSALYLCASSWTAFGGGTDTQYFGPGTRLTVL.

This clonotype was observed at least ten times. As DNA, the CDR3 is TGTGCCAGCACCGCCCGGGACGGTCGATTCAATGAGCAGTTCTTC. This translates into CASTARDGRFNEQFF. The chain links TRBV27 to TRBJ2-1; D assignment may be TRBD1 or TRBD2 (5 bases each). Germline CDR1 reads MNHEY; CDR2 reads SMNVEV (reference sequence). The CDR3 is 15 amino acids. With 7 bases removed from V and 6 bases from J, the gap between germline ends came to 19 bases.

The J gene is TRBJ2-1, the V gene TRBV9; TRBD2 agrees at 8 bases. CDR1 SGDLS and CDR2 YYNGEE come from the germline V gene. The V segment lost 0 bases and the J segment 7 bases; nucleotides outside the gene matches: 6. The CDR3 has 15 residues. The CDR3 region is CASSVGAGGGNEQFF. As DNA, the CDR3 is TGTGCCAGCAGCGTAGGTGCGGGGGGCGGTAATGAGCAGTTCTTC.

Concerning this clonotype itself: Just one base apart from a much larger clone, this may be a read error. The chain is built from TRBV24-1 and TRBJ2-7, with D hard to call. Germline V gene sequence: CDR1 KGHDR, CDR2 SFDVKD. The CDR3 has 12 residues. DNA of the CDR3: TGTGCCACCAATGATCGTACGAAAGAGCAGTACTTC. Protein product: CATNDRTKEQYF.

The J gene is TRBJ1-2, the V gene TRBV6-5; D is possibly TRBD1 (5 bases). Trimming removed 2 bases at V and 4 bases at J, with 14 bases between. Germline values: CDR1 MNHEY, CDR2 SVGAGI. The CDR3 is 15 residues long. The CDR3 here is CASSYITGGSYGYTF. CDR3 nucleotides: TGTGCCAGCAGTTACATCACTGGGGGGAGCTATGGCTACACCTTC.

This clonotype occurred a few times. The chain is built from TRBV5-4 and TRBJ2-1; 15 positions agree with TRBD2. CDR1 and CDR2 (germline): SGHNT, YYREEE (reference sequence). This CDR3 is 17 amino acids long. The J segment lost 5 bases and the V segment lost 4 bases, leaving 7 bases of the junction unmatched. The CDR3: CASSGGTSGRTNNEQFF. As DNA, the CDR3 is TGTGCCAGCAGCGGAGGGACTAGCGGGAGGACTAACAATGAGCAGTTCTTC.

This clonotype was picked up many times. The rearrangement joins TRBV18 to TRBJ1-6; a weak D match, TRBD1 (6 bases). Germline CDR1 KGHSH, CDR2 LQKENI. The V gene lost 6 bases and the J gene lost 7 bases, with 19 bases spanning the gap. CDR3 length: 16 residues. The CDR3 region has the DNA TGTGCCAGCTCCCTCCTGGAAAGGACAGCCAATTCACCCCTCCACTTT. It yields the protein CASSLLERTANSPLHF.

Comment on this clonotype: A much larger clone lies one base from this, so it may be a read error. This chain links TRBV4-2 with TRBJ2-2; D may match TRBD1 or TRBD2 (5 bases each). Germline V CDR1 and CDR2: LGHNA, YNFKEQ. The CDR3 length is 15 residues. The CDR3 bases are TGTGTCAGCAGCCAGGGAGACCTCAACACCGGGGAGCTGTTTTTT. Translating gives CVSSQGDLNTGELFF.

The chain uses TRBV30 and TRBJ2-3, with D unresolved. V gave up 3 bases and J gave up 0 bases, with 4 bases separating them. Per germline, CDR1 GTSNPN and CDR2 SVGIG (reference sequence). The CDR3 contains 12 residues. Here the CDR3 reads CAWRDSTDTQYF. The CDR3 bases are TGTGCCTGGAGGGACAGCACAGATACGCAGTATTTT.

In this sample, this clonotype turned up many times. The rearrangement links TRBV12-3 or TRBV12-4 to TRBJ1-4, with D maybe TRBD1 (6 bases). Trimming took off 6 bases at V and 8 bases at J, with 16 bases between the two ends. The CDR3 contains 14 residues. CDR3 sequence reads: CASSKTGFEEKLFF. In DNA, the CDR3 is TGTGCCAGCAGCAAGACAGGATTCGAAGAAAAACTGTTTTTT.

This clonotype showed up many times. This chain connects TRBV6-1 to TRBJ2-2; D gene unclear. Germline V gene data show CDR1 as MNHNS and CDR2 as SASEGT. The CDR3 loop spans 13 amino acids. The V and J ends lost 2 bases and 5 bases respectively, with 6 bases between them. CDR3 sequence: CASSEQVTGELFF. Written as DNA, the CDR3 is TGTGCCAGCAGTGAACAGGTGACCGGGGAGCTGTTTTTT.

This clonotype was picked up one time. The rearrangement links TRBV20-1 to TRBJ1-3; D is undetermined. Between the trimmed V and J ends, which lost 0 bases and 0 bases, there was a span of 6 bases. In germline, CDR1 is DFQATT, CDR2 SNEGSKA (reference sequence). This CDR3 is built from 14 residues. CDR3 in DNA: TGCAGTGCTAGAGATATTAGCTCTGGAAACACCATATATTTT. It encodes CSARDISSGNTIYF.

The chain carries TRBV7-2 and TRBJ1-2; 10 bases map to TRBD1. Trimming removed 1 base from V and 5 bases from J; junction bases left unmatched: 4. This CDR3 has 15 amino acids. CDR1 is SGHTA and CDR2 is FQGNSA in the germline V gene. The CDR3 DNA reads as TGTGCCAGCAGCTTAGTCCCGGGACAGGGGTATGGCTACACCTTC. Its translation is CASSLVPGQGYGYTF.

This clonotype occurred many times. J is TRBJ2-4 and V is TRBV2, with D possibly being TRBD1 or TRBD2 (5 bases each). The CDR3 has 16 amino acids. Germline V gene data show CDR1 as SNHLY and CDR2 as FYNNEI. V lost 2 bases and J lost 2, with 13 bases in between. The CDR3 spells CASSEWLGTTKNIQYF. The CDR3 DNA is TGTGCCAGCAGTGAATGGTTAGGGACGACCAAAAACATTCAGTACTTC.

This clonotype was observed many times. The chain couples TRBV30 to TRBJ2-5, with D perhaps matching TRBD1 (6 bases). V lost 2 bases, J lost 0 bases, and 22 bases lay in between. CDR3 size: 18 residues. CDR1 is GTSNPN, CDR2 SVGIG, per germline (reference sequence). The CDR3 here is CAWSPRSGHRSYQETQYF. DNA of the CDR3: TGTGCCTGGAGTCCCCGTTCGGGACACCGATCGTACCAAGAGACCCAGTACTTC.

The V gene is TRBV28, the J gene TRBJ2-7; 9 bases map to TRBD1. The V gene end was trimmed by 5 bases and the J gene end by 4 bases; junction bases not matched to a gene: 6. This CDR3 comprises 14 residues. Per germline, CDR1 MDHEN and CDR2 SYDVKM. The CDR3 nucleotides read TGTGCCAGCAGTAACAGGGGGCACGGGTACGAGCAGTACTTC. Amino acids: CASSNRGHGYEQYF. Looking up the rest from reference TRBV28 and TRBJ2-7 gives the full variable domain: DVKVTQSSRYLVKRTGEKVFLECVQDMDHENMFWYRQDPGLGLRLIYFSYDVKMKEKGDIPEGYSVSREKKERFSLILESASTNQTSMYLCASSNRGHGYEQYFGPGTRLTVT.

This clonotype was seen at least ten times. The V and J genes are TRBV28 and TRBJ2-3; TRBD2 matches 10 bases. Germline lookup yields CDR1 MDHEN and CDR2 SYDVKM. This CDR3 region has 18 residues. J gave up 4 bases and V 4 bases, and 14 bases lay outside the gene matches. The CDR3 reads CASSSNPGAGGPPDTQYF. CDR3 bases: TGTGCCAGCAGTTCAAACCCTGGAGCGGGGGGGCCCCCAGATACGCAGTATTTT.

This clonotype was recorded at least ten times. The chain couples TRBV6-1 to TRBJ2-7, with D perhaps TRBD1 or TRBD2 (5 bases each). Trimming stripped 2 bases from V and 1 base from J, with 12 bases between. Per the germline V gene, CDR1 is MNHNS and CDR2 is SASEGT. CDR3 length: 15 amino acids. The CDR3 bases are TGTGCCAGCAGTGAACTCGGGACGGCATCCTACGAGCAGTACTTC. It is translated as CASSELGTASYEQYF.

This clonotype was detected ten times or more. The chain uses TRBV12-3 or TRBV12-4 and TRBJ1-5, with TRBD1 identical over 9 bases. The CDR3 is 15 residues long. V dropped 5 bases and J dropped 6; count of bases not matched to a gene: 8. For the CDR3, the DNA is TGTGCCAGCAGTGCTACGGGACAGGGAAGTCAGCCCCAGCATTTT. As protein: CASSATGQGSQPQHF.

This clonotype was found many times. The V and J genes are TRBV28 and TRBJ1-1, with D perhaps TRBD1 (5 bases). Germline CDR1 and CDR2: MDHEN and SYDVKM. The V gene lost 5 bases and the J gene lost 2 bases, with 18 bases spanning the gap. This CDR3 has 16 amino acids. DNA of the CDR3: TGTGCCAGCAGTCCTCACCCGGTGGGGCGAAACACTGAAGCTTTCTTT. It yields the protein CASSPHPVGRNTEAFF.

The sample holds many counts of this clonotype. The chain uses TRBV5-5 and TRBJ1-2; D is unclear. This CDR3 has 13 residues. CDR1 is SGHKS and CDR2 is YYEKEE in the germline V gene (reference sequence). V lost 1 base, J lost 5 bases, and 9 bases lay in between. The CDR3 loop is CASSLRSEYGYTF. The CDR3 DNA reads as TGTGCCAGCAGCTTGAGGTCGGAGTATGGCTACACCTTC. The full variable domain, completed using reference TRBV5-5 and TRBJ1-2, is DAGVTQSPTHLIKTRGQQVTLRCSPISGHKSVSWYQQVLGQGPQFIFQYYEKEERGRGNFPDRFSARQFPNYSSELNVNALLLGDSALYLCASSLRSEYGYTFGSGTRLTVV.

This clonotype was recorded many times. This rearrangement joins TRBV28 to TRBJ2-3; 9 bases fit TRBD1. The CDR3 extends over 15 amino acids. V lost 3 bases and J lost 3; bases outside the gene matches: 4. Per the germline V gene, CDR1 is MDHEN and CDR2 is SYDVKM. CDR3 coding DNA: TGTGCCAGCAGTTTCACAGGGGGCCGGACAGATACGCAGTATTTT. This encodes CASSFTGGRTDTQYF.